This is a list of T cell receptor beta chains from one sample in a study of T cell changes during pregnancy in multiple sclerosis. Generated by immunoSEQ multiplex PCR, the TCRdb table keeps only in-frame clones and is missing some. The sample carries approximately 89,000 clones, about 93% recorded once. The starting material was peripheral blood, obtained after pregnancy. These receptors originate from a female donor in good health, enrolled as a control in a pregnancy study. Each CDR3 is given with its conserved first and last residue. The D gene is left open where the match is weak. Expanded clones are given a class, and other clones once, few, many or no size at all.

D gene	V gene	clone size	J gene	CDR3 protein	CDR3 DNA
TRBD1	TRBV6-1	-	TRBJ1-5	CASSEQDRVKNQPQHF	TGTGCCAGCAGTGAGCAGGACAGGGTCAAGAATCAGCCCCAGCATTTT
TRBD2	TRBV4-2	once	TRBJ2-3	CASSQAGLAGGLADTQYF	TGTGCCAGCAGCCAAGCAGGACTAGCGGGAGGTCTTGCAGATACGCAGTATTTT
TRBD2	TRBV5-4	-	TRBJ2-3	CASSLGLAGGGSTDTQYF	TGTGCCAGCAGCTTGGGGCTAGCGGGAGGGGGAAGCACAGATACGCAGTATTTT
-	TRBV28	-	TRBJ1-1	CASSVTGRYTEAFF	TGTGCCAGCAGTGTTACAGGGCGGTACACTGAAGCTTTCTTT
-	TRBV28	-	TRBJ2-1	CASSLWDSSYNEQFF	TGTGCCAGCAGTTTATGGGACTCCTCCTACAATGAGCAGTTCTTC
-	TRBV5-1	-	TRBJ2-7	CASSLRSGTIDYEQYF	TGCGCCAGCAGCTTGAGGTCTGGGACAATCGACTACGAGCAGTACTTC
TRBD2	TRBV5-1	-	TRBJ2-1	CASSGGGLSGRGEQFF	TGCGCCAGCAGCGGGGGGGGACTTAGCGGGAGGGGCGAGCAGTTCTTC
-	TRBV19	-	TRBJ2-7	CASSPEIVSYEQYF	TGTGCCAGTAGTCCAGAAATCGTCTCCTACGAGCAGTACTTC
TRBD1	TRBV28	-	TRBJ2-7	CASRGQGGSYEQYF	TGTGCCAGCAGGGGACAGGGAGGGTCCTACGAGCAGTACTTC
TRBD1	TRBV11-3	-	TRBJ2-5	CASSARGRETQYF	TGTGCCAGCAGCGCCAGGGGGCGAGAGACCCAGTACTTC
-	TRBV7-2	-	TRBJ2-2	CASSLRSSPLGNTGELFF	TGTGCCAGCAGCTTACGGAGCTCCCCGCTGGGGAACACCGGGGAGCTGTTTTTT
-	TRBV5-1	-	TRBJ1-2	CASSGVKQVNGYTF	TGCGCCAGCAGCGGGGTGAAACAGGTTAATGGCTACACCTTC
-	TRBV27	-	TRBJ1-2	CASSLTGDYGYTF	TGTGCCAGCAGTCTGACAGGAGACTATGGCTACACCTTC
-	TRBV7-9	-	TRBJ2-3	CASSSGTDTQYF	TGTGCCAGCAGCTCCGGTACGGATACGCAGTATTTT
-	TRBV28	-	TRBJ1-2	CASSFEGANYGYTF	TGTGCCAGCAGTTTCGAGGGGGCTAACTATGGCTACACCTTC
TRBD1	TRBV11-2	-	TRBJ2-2	CASSLDRGRLGELFF	TGTGCCAGCAGCCTGGACAGGGGGCGCCTCGGGGAGCTGTTTTTT
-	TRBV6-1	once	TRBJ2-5	CASGEEYPRETQYF	TGTGCCAGCGGCGAGGAGTATCCGAGGGAGACCCAGTACTTC
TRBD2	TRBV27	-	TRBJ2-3	CASRGERLITDTQYF	TGTGCCAGCCGGGGGGAGCGACTAATCACAGATACGCAGTATTTT
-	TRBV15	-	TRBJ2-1	CATSTTPLGRNEQFF	TGTGCCACCAGCACCACCCCACTAGGGCGGAATGAGCAGTTCTTC
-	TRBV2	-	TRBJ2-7	CASRGDTYEQYF	TGTGCCAGCAGAGGGGACACCTACGAGCAGTACTTC
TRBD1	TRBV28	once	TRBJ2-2	CASSLWTGGTGELFF	TGTGCCAGCAGTTTATGGACAGGGGGTACCGGGGAGCTGTTTTTT
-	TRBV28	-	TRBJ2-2	CASSLPGVPGELFF	TGTGCCAGCAGTTTACCCGGGGTTCCCGGGGAGCTGTTTTTT
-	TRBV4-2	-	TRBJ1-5	CASSPVDRSDQPQHF	TGTGCCAGCAGCCCCGTAGACAGGTCCGATCAGCCCCAGCATTTT
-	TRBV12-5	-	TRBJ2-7	CASGVRYGGYEQYF	TGTGCTAGTGGTGTCAGGTACGGGGGCTACGAGCAGTACTTC
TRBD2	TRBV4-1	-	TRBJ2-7	CASSLRLAETYEQYF	TGCGCCAGCAGCCTCCGACTAGCGGAAACCTACGAGCAGTACTTC
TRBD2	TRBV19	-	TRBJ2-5	CASSIRRTSYQETQYF	TGTGCCAGTAGCATAAGACGGACTAGCTACCAAGAGACCCAGTACTTC
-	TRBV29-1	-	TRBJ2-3	CSVETSSGSSTDTQYF	TGCAGCGTTGAAACATCGTCCGGGTCTAGCACAGATACGCAGTATTTT
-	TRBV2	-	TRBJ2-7	CASSEAMVTGRSSYEQYF	TGTGCCAGCAGTGAAGCTATGGTAACAGGAAGATCCTCCTACGAGCAGTACTTC
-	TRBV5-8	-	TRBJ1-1	CASTLGQTNTEAFF	TGTGCCAGCACCCTAGGACAGACGAACACTGAAGCTTTCTTT
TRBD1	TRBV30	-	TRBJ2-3	CAWSAPTGGRYTQYF	TGTGCCTGGAGTGCACCGACAGGGGGCAGGTATACGCAGTATTTT
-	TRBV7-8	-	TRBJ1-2	CASSLGRGYGYTF	TGTGCCAGCAGCTTAGGTCGCGGATATGGCTACACCTTC
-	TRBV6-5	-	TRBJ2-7	CASSYSTGVGEQYF	TGTGCCAGCAGTTACTCGACGGGAGTAGGGGAGCAGTACTTC
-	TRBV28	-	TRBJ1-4	CASSQATNEKLFF	TGTGCCAGCAGTCAGGCAACTAATGAAAAACTGTTTTTT
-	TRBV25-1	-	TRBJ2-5	CASRGRETQYF	TGTGCCAGCAGGGGGCGAGAGACCCAGTACTTC
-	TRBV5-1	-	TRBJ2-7	CASSPGSYEQYF	TGCGCCAGCAGCCCCGGGTCCTACGAGCAGTACTTC
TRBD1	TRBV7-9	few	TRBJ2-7	CASSRQGLGVYEQYF	TGTGCCAGCAGCCGACAGGGGCTTGGAGTCTACGAGCAGTACTTC
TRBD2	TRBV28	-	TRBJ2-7	CASSTRGGLQYEQYF	TGTGCCAGCAGCACCCGGGGGGGACTTCAATACGAGCAGTACTTC
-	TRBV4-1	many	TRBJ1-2	CASSQDPNGDYGYTF	TGCGCCAGCAGCCAAGATCCGAACGGGGATTATGGCTACACCTTC
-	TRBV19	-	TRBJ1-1	CASSISGHLTLF	TGTGCCAGTAGTATATCCGGACACCTCACTCTCTTT
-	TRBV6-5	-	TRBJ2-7	CASSQVAGSYEQYF	TGTGCCAGCAGCCAAGTGGCAGGGTCCTACGAGCAGTACTTC
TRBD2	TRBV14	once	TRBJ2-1	CASSQEGTSGLKGQFF	TGTGCCAGCAGCCAAGAAGGCACTAGCGGGCTGAAGGGGCAGTTCTTC
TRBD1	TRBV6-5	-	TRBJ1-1	CASSYSLGTGSSAFF	TGTGCCAGCAGTTACTCTCTAGGGACAGGGTCGTCAGCTTTCTTT
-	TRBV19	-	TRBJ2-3	CASSIGEADVTDTQYF	TGTGCCAGTAGTATAGGGGAGGCGGATGTCACAGATACGCAGTATTTT
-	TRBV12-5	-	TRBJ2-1	CASGLYGPGDEQFF	TGTGCTAGTGGTTTGTACGGCCCGGGGGATGAGCAGTTCTTC
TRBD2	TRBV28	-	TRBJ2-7	CASRAGGMAYEQYF	TGTGCCAGCAGGGCGGGGGGGATGGCTTACGAGCAGTACTTC
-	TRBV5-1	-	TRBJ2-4	CASSLDSKNIQYF	TGCGCCAGCAGCTTGGACAGCAAAAACATTCAGTACTTC
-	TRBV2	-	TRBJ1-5	CASSVTEGQPQHF	TGTGCCAGCAGTGTAACAGAAGGTCAGCCCCAGCATTTT
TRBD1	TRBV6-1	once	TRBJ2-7	CASLPGTDYYEQYF	TGTGCCAGCCTCCCCGGGACAGACTACTACGAGCAGTACTTC